The 2 T cell receptor beta chains listed next were all sequenced from one sample in a study of T cell responses to AZD1222 COVID-19 vaccine. The method was immunoSEQ multiplex PCR; TCRdb's version includes in-frame clones alone and lacks a portion of them. The sample lists 150,000 to 200,000 clones; around 93% were seen once. The sequencing used peripheral blood, collected on day 0 of AZD1222 vaccination. These receptors were taken from an adult in good health.

The V call is TRBV19, the J call TRBJ2-7; D may match TRBD1 or TRBD2 (6 bases each). V lost 5 bases, J lost 0 bases, and 14 bases lay in between. Germline-derived CDR1 and CDR2 are LNHDA and SQIVND (reference sequence). The CDR3 loop spans 15 amino acids. CDR3 region: CASSYAGQLSYEQYF. As DNA, the CDR3 is TGTGCCAGTAGTTATGCGGGACAACTCTCCTACGAGCAGTACTTC. The entire variable domain, with the rest obtained from reference TRBV19 and TRBJ2-7, is as follows: DGGITQSPKYLFRKEGQNVTLSCEQNLNHDAMYWYRQDPGQGLRLIYYSQIVNDFQKGDIAEGYSVSREKKESFPLTVTSAQKNPTAFYLCASSYAGQLSYEQYFGPGTRLTVT.

The gene calls are TRBV19 and TRBJ2-7; tentatively, D is TRBD1 (5 bases). Trimming stripped 2 bases from V and 5 bases from J, with 13 bases between. The CDR3 is 14 residues long. Looked up from germline, CDR1 is LNHDA and CDR2 is SQIVND (reference sequence). CDR3 sequence: CASSISGIQNEQYF. The CDR3, as DNA: TGTGCCAGTAGTATATCAGGGATCCAGAACGAGCAGTACTTC.